These 5 T cell receptor beta chains were sequenced from one sample in a study of blood T cell repertoires in COVID-19. The method was immunoSEQ multiplex PCR; TCRdb's version includes in-frame clones alone and lacks a portion of them. The repertoire holds about 120,000 clones, 60% to 80% seen once, with roughly 16% in the top ten. Material for sequencing was peripheral blood. Source of these receptors: a woman at least 80 years old with active or convalescent COVID-19.

V is TRBV7-6 and J is TRBJ2-1, with a weak D call TRBD1 (6 bases). In germline, CDR1 is SGHVS, CDR2 FNYEAQ. This CDR3 spans 15 amino acids. The V end was cut by 2 bases, the J end by 0 bases, with 8 bases between. DNA of the CDR3: TGTGCCAGCAGCTTATTCAGGGGCTCCTACAATGAGCAGTTCTTC. Its translation is CASSLFRGSYNEQFF.

The chain recombines TRBV27 with TRBJ2-5, with 8 bases fitting TRBD1. Trimming removed 7 bases from V and 0 bases from J; junction bases left unmatched: 13. Per germline, CDR1 MNHEY and CDR2 SMNVEV (reference sequence). This CDR3 has 17 amino acids. The CDR3 is CASTNDRGRVNQETQYF. In nucleotides, the CDR3 is TGTGCCAGCACGAATGACAGGGGCAGGGTAAACCAAGAGACCCAGTACTTC.

The genes are TRBV7-2 and TRBJ2-7, with D tentatively TRBD2 (5 bases). The CDR3 consists of 16 residues. The germline V and J ends were trimmed by 5 bases and 1 base, with 18 bases remaining between them. Germline-derived CDR1 and CDR2 are SGHTA and FQGNSA. The CDR3, as DNA: TGTGCCAGCAGCCCGTTCGGGGTCGGGGTATCCTACGAGCAGTACTTC. As protein: CASSPFGVGVSYEQYF.

The V gene is TRBV7-2, the J gene TRBJ2-7; possible D gene TRBD1, 6 bases. The length of the CDR3 is 15 residues. CDR1 is SGHTA, CDR2 FQGNSA, per germline. Trimming removed 1 base at V and 1 base at J, with 11 bases between. The CDR3 DNA reads as TGTGCCAGCAGCTTAGTCCCAGGGGCATCCTACGAGCAGTACTTC. Translating it yields CASSLVPGASYEQYF. Using reference TRBV7-2 and TRBJ2-7 for the parts outside the CDR3, the full variable domain is GAGVSQSPSNKVTEKGKDVELRCDPISGHTALYWYRQSLGQGLEFLIYFQGNSAPDKSGLPSDRFSAERTGGSVSTLTIQRTQQEDSAVYLCASSLVPGASYEQYFGPGTRLTVT.

The chain recombines TRBV6-6 with TRBJ2-2; D not certain. V lost 6 bases, J lost 0 bases, and 11 bases lay in between. Germline CDR1 is MNHNY and CDR2 is SVGAGI (reference sequence). The CDR3 spans 15 residues. CDR3 region: CASSLSRANTGELFF. CDR3 coding DNA: TGTGCCAGCAGCCTCTCGCGCGCGAACACCGGGGAGCTGTTTTTT.